The 21 T cell receptor beta chains given below trace back to one sample, sequenced in a study of blood T cell repertoires in COVID-19. Profiled with immunoSEQ multiplex PCR; TCRdb holds only in-frame clones, not every one. The table includes 200,000 to 300,000 clones, about four fifths detected once. The sequenced material came from peripheral blood. Receptors originate from an elderly woman with COVID-19, enrolled during active disease.

This clone was detected once. CDR3 residues: CASSYRTSGSTDTQYF. The CDR3 DNA reads TGCGCCAGCAGCTACCGGACTAGCGGGAGCACAGATACGCAGTATTTT. The chain employs TRBV5-1 and TRBJ2-3; TRBD2 matches at 11 bases. CDR1 SGHRS and CDR2 YFSETQ come from the germline V gene. V lost 3 bases to trimming and J lost 0 bases; unmatched junction nucleotides: 3. The CDR3 consists of 16 residues.

The chain uses TRBV18 and TRBJ2-7; 8 bases are shared with TRBD1. The CDR3 loop spans 14 amino acids. Looked up from germline, CDR1 is KGHSH and CDR2 is LQKENI. Trimming cost V 3 bases and J 3 bases; bases outside gene matches: 4. CDR3 residues: CASSPPGTGYEQYF. CDR3 in DNA: TGTGCCAGCTCACCCCCCGGGACAGGCTACGAGCAGTACTTC. The entire variable domain, with the rest obtained from reference TRBV18 and TRBJ2-7, is as follows: NAGVMQNPRHLVRRRGQEARLRCSPMKGHSHVYWYRQLPEEGLKFMVYLQKENIIDESGMPKERFSAEFPKEGPSILRIQQVVRGDSAAYFCASSPPGTGYEQYFGPGTRLTVT.

V gene TRBV7-8 combines with J gene TRBJ2-3, with 8 nucleotides matching TRBD2. The J segment lost 3 bases and the V segment lost 9 bases, leaving 11 bases of the junction unmatched. The CDR3 is 15 residues long. CDR1 is SGHVS, CDR2 FQNEAQ, per germline. Written as DNA, the CDR3 is TGTGCCAGTAAACGGGAGGGGGGAACGACAGATACGCAGTATTTT. Translation: CASKREGGTTDTQYF. Using reference TRBV7-8 and TRBJ2-3 for the parts outside the CDR3, the full variable domain is GAGVSQSPRYKVAKRGQDVALRCDPISGHVSLFWYQQALGQGPEFLTYFQNEAQLDKSGLPSDRFFAERPEGSVSTLKIQRTQQEDSAVYLCASKREGGTTDTQYFGPGTRLTVL.

The rearrangement links TRBV29-1 to TRBJ1-1; no definite D call. CDR3 length equals 13 residues. V was pared by 6 bases and J by 0 bases, with 11 bases between. The germline gives CDR1 SQVTM, CDR2 ANQGSEA. CDR3 coding DNA: TGCAGCGTGCACAGACCTATGAACACTGAAGCTTTCTTT. Protein: CSVHRPMNTEAFF.

The rearrangement joins TRBV6-5 to TRBJ2-5; a weak D match, TRBD2 (6 bases). The CDR3 totals 14 residues. CDR1 is MNHEY and CDR2 is SVGAGI in the germline V gene. The V end lost 5 bases, the J end lost 4 bases, and 14 bases lay between the germline ends. This CDR3 is CASSRGLPGETQYF. The CDR3 region has the DNA TGTGCCAGCAGTAGGGGACTCCCAGGAGAGACCCAGTACTTC.

V gene TRBV7-9 combines with J gene TRBJ2-1, with D possibly TRBD2 on 6 matching bases. V was cut by 0 bases and J by 7 bases, with 13 bases left in between. CDR1 is SEHNR, CDR2 FQNEAQ, per germline (reference sequence). The CDR3 extends over 15 amino acids. This chain's CDR3 is CASSLAGSGGNEQFF. In DNA, the CDR3 is TGTGCCAGCAGCTTAGCCGGGAGTGGGGGGAATGAGCAGTTCTTC.

This chain uses TRBV19 with TRBJ1-2; TRBD1 aligns across 9 bases. The CDR3 runs 14 residues. V shed 9 bases, J shed 8 bases, and the junction held 13 bases outside the gene matches. Germline assignment: CDR1 LNHDA and CDR2 SQIVND (reference sequence). Written as DNA, the CDR3 is TGTGCCAGCTCACAGGGGGCGCACAGTGGGGGCTACACCTTC. Its protein is CASSQGAHSGGYTF.

The gene calls are TRBV7-2 and TRBJ2-3; 7 bases line up with TRBD2. This CDR3 has 14 amino acids. Looked up from germline, CDR1 is SGHTA and CDR2 is FQGNSA. V lost 7 bases to trimming and J lost 3 bases; unmatched junction nucleotides: 7. CDR3 protein: CASTKRGGTDTQYF. CDR3 in DNA: TGTGCCAGCACAAAGAGGGGAGGGACAGATACGCAGTATTTT.

The rearrangement links TRBV18 to TRBJ2-3; tentatively, D is TRBD2 (7 bases). V lost 4 bases and J 0 bases, leaving 17 bases between the germline ends. The V gene's germline CDR1 is KGHSH and CDR2 LQKENI. CDR3 length equals 17 residues. For the CDR3, the DNA is TGTGCCAGCTCACGTCTCGGCGGGGGCTCTAGCACAGATACGCAGTATTTT. Encoded protein: CASSRLGGGSSTDTQYF.

This clone was counted a few times. This sequence joins TRBV7-9 and TRBJ2-1; maybe TRBD1 (5 bases). The V gene's germline CDR1 is SEHNR and CDR2 FQNEAQ (reference sequence). This CDR3 contains 15 residues. Trimming stripped 1 base from V and 5 bases from J, with 12 bases between. The CDR3, as DNA: TGTGCCAGCAGCTTAGAAAAGGGGTTTAACAATGAGCAGTTCTTC. Protein product: CASSLEKGFNNEQFF. The full variable domain, rest sourced from reference TRBV7-9 and TRBJ2-1, is DTGVSQNPRHKITKRGQNVTFRCDPISEHNRLYWYRQTLGQGPEFLTYFQNEAQLEKSRLLSDRFSAERPKGSFSTLEIQRTEQGDSAMYLCASSLEKGFNNEQFFGPGTRLTVL.

The rearrangement joins TRBV30 to TRBJ1-3; D remains unclear. The CDR3 is 13 amino acids. Germline lookup yields CDR1 GTSNPN and CDR2 SVGIG (reference sequence). Trimming left V 5 bases short and J 4 bases short, with 12 bases between. CDR3 region: CAWGTSEGNTIYF. In DNA, the CDR3 is TGTGCCTGGGGAACCTCGGAGGGAAACACCATATATTTT.

This clone was detected a few times. V is TRBV5-1 and J is TRBJ1-5, with D possibly TRBD1 on 5 matching bases. V dropped 4 bases and J dropped 8 bases, with 19 bases sitting between them. The CDR3 contains 15 residues. Germline assignment: CDR1 SGHRS and CDR2 YFSETQ. The CDR3 DNA reads as TGCGCCAGCAGCCCCCGAGGCCAGGGTTGGGAGCCCCAGCATTTT. Its translation is CASSPRGQGWEPQHF.

The rearrangement joins TRBV18 to TRBJ1-2, with D possibly TRBD1 on 5 matching bases. The CDR3 consists of 14 residues. Germline CDR1 is KGHSH and CDR2 is LQKENI. V gave up 2 bases and J gave up 1 base, with 8 bases separating them. The CDR3 spells CASSPSTVNYGYTF. CDR3 nucleotide sequence: TGTGCCAGCTCACCATCGACAGTTAACTATGGCTACACCTTC. The complete variable domain, with remaining parts taken from reference TRBV18 and TRBJ1-2, reads NAGVMQNPRHLVRRRGQEARLRCSPMKGHSHVYWYRQLPEEGLKFMVYLQKENIIDESGMPKERFSAEFPKEGPSILRIQQVVRGDSAAYFCASSPSTVNYGYTFGSGTRLTVV.

The CDR3: CASRVGVAGELFF. The DNA of the CDR3 is TGTGCCAGCAGAGTCGGGGTCGCCGGGGAGCTGTTTTTT. The chain joins TRBV11-3 to TRBJ2-2, with D perhaps matching TRBD2 (5 bases). Trimming stripped 6 bases from V and 6 bases from J, with 11 bases between. This CDR3 region has 13 residues. The germline gives CDR1 SGHNT, CDR2 YENEEA.

J is TRBJ2-1 and V is TRBV3-1 (or the pseudogene TRBV3-2), with TRBD2 matching 11 bases. The germline gives CDR1 LGHDT, CDR2 YNNKEL (reference sequence). The CDR3 loop spans 16 amino acids. Trimming removed 4 bases from V and 4 bases from J; junction bases left unmatched: 6. The CDR3 spells CASSPGRTSGYNEQFF. CDR3 bases: TGTGCCAGCAGCCCCGGACGGACTAGCGGGTACAATGAGCAGTTCTTC.

This rearrangement joins TRBV7-9 to TRBJ1-1, with 7 bases aligning to TRBD1. The V gene's germline CDR1 is SEHNR and CDR2 FQNEAQ (reference sequence). The ends lost 1 base at V and 7 bases at J; junction bases unmatched: 3. The CDR3 consists of 13 residues. The chain's CDR3 is CASSLVGDSEAFF. The CDR3 nucleotides are TGTGCCAGCAGCTTAGTGGGGGACAGTGAAGCTTTCTTT.

The V and J genes are TRBV7-3 and TRBJ1-2; D is undetermined. The germline gives CDR1 SGHTA, CDR2 FQGTGA. The V end lost 3 bases, the J end lost 2 bases, and 10 bases lay between the germline ends. The CDR3 runs to 14 residues. The CDR3 spells CASSFHRVNYGYTF. CDR3 in DNA: TGTGCCAGCAGCTTTCACAGAGTGAACTATGGCTACACCTTC.

In DNA, the CDR3 is TGTGCCAGCAGCGTATATTCAGGGGACATATCCAATCAGCCCCAGCATTTT. It is translated as CASSVYSGDISNQPQHF. V usage is TRBV5-6 and J usage is TRBJ1-5, with D possibly TRBD1 on 6 matching bases. Trimming removed 4 bases from V and 3 bases from J, with 20 bases in between. The CDR3 runs to 17 residues. Germline loops: CDR1 SGHDT, CDR2 YYEEEE. The whole variable domain, remainder taken from reference TRBV5-6 and TRBJ1-5, is DAGVTQSPTHLIKTRGQQVTLRCSPKSGHDTVSWYQQALGQGPQFIFQYYEEEERQRGNFPDRFSGHQFPNYSSELNVNALLLGDSALYLCASSVYSGDISNQPQHFGDGTRLSIL.

The chain carries TRBV7-2 and TRBJ1-1, with 7 bases that match TRBD1. This CDR3 has 13 residues. The germline V gene encodes CDR1 SGHTA and CDR2 FQGNSA. CDR3 sequence: CAQGVQQNTEAFF. The DNA of the CDR3 is TGTGCGCAGGGGGTACAGCAGAACACTGAAGCTTTCTTT. Full variable domain (missing parts from reference TRBV7-2 and TRBJ1-1): GAGVSQSPSNKVTEKGKDVELRCDPISGHTALYWYRQSLGQGLEFLIYFQGNSAPDKSGLPSDRFSAERTGGSVSTLTIQRTQQEDSAVYLCAQGVQQNTEAFFGQGTRLTVV.

This rearrangement joins TRBV5-1 to TRBJ2-7; D remains ambiguous. This CDR3 spans 14 amino acids. Trimming shortened V by 4 bases and J by 3 bases, and 14 bases separated the two germline ends. The germline V gene encodes CDR1 SGHRS and CDR2 YFSETQ. The CDR3 sequence is CASSLRDLLYEQYF. In DNA form, the CDR3 reads TGCGCCAGCAGCCTAAGAGATCTGCTCTACGAGCAGTACTTC. The full variable domain, rest sourced from reference TRBV5-1 and TRBJ2-7, is KAGVTQTPRYLIKTRGQQVTLSCSPISGHRSVSWYQQTPGQGLQFLFEYFSETQRNKGNFPGRFSGRQFSNSRSEMNVSTLELGDSALYLCASSLRDLLYEQYFGPGTRLTVT.

About this clone itself: This sample includes further DNA sequences coding for the same CDR3. The rearrangement uses TRBV28 and TRBJ2-7; D possibly corresponds to TRBD2 (5 bases). In germline, CDR1 is MDHEN, CDR2 SYDVKM. The CDR3 consists of 15 residues. Trimming cost V 4 bases and J 0 bases, with 13 bases left between them. CDR3 DNA: TGTGCCAGCAGTTCCCCCAGCGGTAGCTCCTACGAGCAGTACTTC. Amino acid sequence: CASSSPSGSSYEQYF.